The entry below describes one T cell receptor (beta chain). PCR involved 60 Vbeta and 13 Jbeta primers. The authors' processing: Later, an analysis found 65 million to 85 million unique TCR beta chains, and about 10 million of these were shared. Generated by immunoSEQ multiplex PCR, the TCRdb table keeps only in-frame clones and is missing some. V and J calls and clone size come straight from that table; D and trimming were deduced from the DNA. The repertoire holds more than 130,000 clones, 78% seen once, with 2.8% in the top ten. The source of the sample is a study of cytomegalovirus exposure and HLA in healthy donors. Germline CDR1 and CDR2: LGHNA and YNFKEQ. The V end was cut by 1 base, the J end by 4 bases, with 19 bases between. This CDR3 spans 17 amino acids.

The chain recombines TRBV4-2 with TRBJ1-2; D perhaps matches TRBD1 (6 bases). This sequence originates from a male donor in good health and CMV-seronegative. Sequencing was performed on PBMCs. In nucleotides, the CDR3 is TGTGCCAGCAGCCAAGGAGGAGAGAGGGGAGGGGGCTATGGCTACACCTTC. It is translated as CASSQGGERGGGYGYTF.